This T cell receptor beta chain was identified in a study of chemoradiotherapy in HPV16-positive cancers. About this clone: Its specificity is not known.

Findings of the study overall: Candidate HPV-specific clones and E7-related TCR motifs grew in tumor during treatment. For HPV16-positive patients, expanding HPV-responsive T cells associated with longer recurrence-free survival. HPV-specific T cells were functionally defined from only a couple of HPV16-positive patients.

Repeated repertoire sampling spanned the course of chemoradiotherapy. TCRdb's copy holds only in-frame clones and misses some; the assay was immunoSEQ multiplex PCR. Of fewer than 40,000 clones listed, around 80% are singletons. The V gene's germline CDR1 is LNHNV and CDR2 YYDKDF (reference sequence). There are 16 residues in the CDR3. V lost 5 bases to trimming and J lost 1 base, with 16 bases between them. The chain has TRBV15 and TRBJ2-3; perhaps D is TRBD1 or TRBD2 (7 bases each). The TCR originated in a human donor with HPV-associated anogenital cancer. The specimen was blood, collected from a patient who underwent chemoradiotherapy. The CDR3 bases are TGTGCCACCAGCCCAACAGGGGCGGGGGGCACAGATACGCAGTATTTT. It translates to CATSPTGAGGTDTQYF.